This T cell receptor (beta chain) was documented in a study of molecular identifiers for immune sequencing clone quantification. CD8+CD4-CCR7+CD45RA+ cells were sorted as naive CD8 T cells. TCRdb processed the PCR reads anew with MiXCR; each CDR3 protein has one entry. The sample contains approximately 550,000 distinct CDR3 sequences, about a fifth of which appear only once. The CDR3 runs to 17 residues. Germline V gives CDR1 SGHRS, CDR2 YFSETQ. V dropped 0 bases and J dropped 5; count of bases not matched to a gene: 14. The chain combines TRBV5-1 with TRBJ2-7; 7 bases map to TRBD1. The sequenced sample was naive CD8+ T cells from blood, with Jurkat cell RNA spiked in. Subset denoted: FACS-sorted CD8+CD4-CCR7+CD45RA+ naive T cells. This clonotype was sampled from a human donor in good health. Some libraries in this study had Jurkat cell RNA spiked in. The chain's CDR3 is CASSLENRGLGSHEQYF. The CDR3 DNA sequence: TGCGCCAGCAGCTTGGAAAACAGGGGATTGGGAAGTCACGAGCAGTACTTC.